The rows below give T cell receptor beta chains drawn from one sample of a study of T cell repertoires in cytomegalovirus infection. TCRdb independently ran MiXCR on the reads; one entry per CDR3 protein. The profile covers approximately 1,000,000 distinct CDR3 sequences, with around 31% appearing a single time and about 14% taken by the ten largest. Their antigen targets remain unknown. The sequenced sample was cultured CD8+ T cells from PBMCs, obtained from culture after CMV antigen stimulation. The receptors were sampled from a human donor in good health (CMV status not recorded). Some clones in this sample may be carry-over from other donors' samples. CDR3s include the opening cysteine and the closing phenylalanine or tryptophan. Fields, in order: V gene, clone size, J gene, CDR3 protein. Some rows mark clone size as missing; the rest say once, few, many or name a class of expanded clone.

>TRBV9|NA|TRBJ2-3
CASSVGLADYRDTQYF
>TRBV14|few|TRBJ2-7
CASSRRGAYEQYF
>TRBV15|NA|TRBJ2-3
CATSRGQSITDTQYF
>TRBV6-6|few|TRBJ1-5
CASTLLGGNQPQHF
>TRBV5-8|once|TRBJ2-1
CASGGHFSYNEQFF
>TRBV6-5|NA|TRBJ1-1
CASSYYRQTNTEAFF
>TRBV7-9|many|TRBJ2-1
CASSLVGTGSSYNEQFF
>TRBV9|once|TRBJ1-2
CASSVLAQGVNYGYTF
>TRBV7-6|few|TRBJ1-5
CASSALGGDQPQHF
>TRBV7-9|NA|TRBJ1-1
CASSVRLGVARVEAFF
>TRBV7-6|NA|TRBJ2-3
CASTPGGGGADTQYF
>TRBV6-5|few|TRBJ1-6
CASSYGARRSYNSPLHF
>TRBV10-3|NA|TRBJ2-3
CAISAPPTGGSKGDTQYF
>TRBV5-4|few|TRBJ1-1
CASSVQGQGTNTEAFF
>TRBV29-1|few|TRBJ2-7
CSVMDRGHEQYF
>TRBV6-1|few|TRBJ2-1
CASSERLAGISDNEQFF
>TRBV4-1|few|TRBJ1-5
CASSQDGTGRNQPQHF
>TRBV5-1|NA|TRBJ1-1
CASSPGTGENTEAFF
>TRBV7-9|NA|TRBJ2-2
CASSVREVYTGELFF
>TRBV7-2|many|TRBJ2-1
CASSPTGVYNEQFF
>TRBV7-2|many|TRBJ1-1
CASRHLALGYRTEAFF
>TRBV6-2/TRBV6-3|few|TRBJ1-1
CASKRQSNTEAFF